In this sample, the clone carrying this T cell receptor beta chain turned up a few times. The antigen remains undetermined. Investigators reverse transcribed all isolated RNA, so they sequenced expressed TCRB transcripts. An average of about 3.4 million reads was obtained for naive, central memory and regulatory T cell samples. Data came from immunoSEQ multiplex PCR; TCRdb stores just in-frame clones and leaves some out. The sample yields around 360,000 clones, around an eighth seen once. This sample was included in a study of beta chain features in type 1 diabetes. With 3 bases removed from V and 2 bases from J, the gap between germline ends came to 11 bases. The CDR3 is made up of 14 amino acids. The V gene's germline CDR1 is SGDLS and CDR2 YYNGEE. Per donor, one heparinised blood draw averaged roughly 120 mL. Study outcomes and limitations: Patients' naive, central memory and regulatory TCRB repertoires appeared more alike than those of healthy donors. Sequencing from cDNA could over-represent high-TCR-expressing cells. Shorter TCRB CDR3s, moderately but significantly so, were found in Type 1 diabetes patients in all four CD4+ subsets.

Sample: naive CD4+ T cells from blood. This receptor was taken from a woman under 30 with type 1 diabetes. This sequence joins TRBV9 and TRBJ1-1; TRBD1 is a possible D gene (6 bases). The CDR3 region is CASSALGQNTEAFF. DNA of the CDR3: TGTGCCAGCAGCGCACTGGGACAAAACACTGAAGCTTTCTTT.